Presented here are 26 T cell receptor beta chains from one specimen sequenced in a study of T cell responses to AZD1222 COVID-19 vaccine. Profiling relied on immunoSEQ multiplex PCR, and the TCRdb table lists in-frame clones only, not all of them. The data show roughly 110,000 clones, about 85% seen once. This specimen consisted of peripheral blood, obtained 28 days after the second AZD1222 dose. Receptors originate from an adult who received the AZD1222 COVID-19 vaccine.

The V and J genes are TRBV6-4 and TRBJ1-1; D unresolved. Trimming cost V 3 bases and J 0 bases, with 8 bases left between them. This CDR3 is built from 14 residues. Germline V gene data show CDR1 as MRHNA and CDR2 as SNTAGT. DNA for the CDR3: TGTGCCAGCAGTGAATTGGGGTTGAACACTGAAGCTTTCTTT. It encodes CASSELGLNTEAFF.

The J gene is TRBJ1-3, the V gene TRBV4-3, with a possible D match to TRBD1 (5 bases). Trimming pared 3 bases from V and 0 bases from J, leaving 12 bases between. Germline CDR1 is LGHNA and CDR2 is YSLEER. CDR3 length: 16 amino acids. The CDR3 DNA follows: TGCGCCAGCAGCCAGGGAGGTGGGGCCTCTGGAAACACCATATATTTT. The encoded protein is CASSQGGGASGNTIYF.

The chain links TRBV6-5 to TRBJ2-7; D is possibly TRBD1 (8 bases). Germline V gives CDR1 MNHEY, CDR2 SVGAGI. V gave up 4 bases and J gave up 4 bases, with 14 bases separating them. The CDR3 loop spans 14 amino acids. The CDR3 is CASSLQGGEYEQYF. The CDR3 region has the DNA TGTGCCAGCAGTTTACAGGGGGGGGAGTACGAGCAGTACTTC.

This clone was observed once. V is TRBV4-3 and J is TRBJ1-3; tentatively, D is TRBD1 (6 bases). With 1 base removed from V and 3 bases from J, the gap between germline ends came to 13 bases. This CDR3 comprises 16 residues. Germline V CDR1 and CDR2: LGHNA, YSLEER. The CDR3 region is CASSQASRGGGNTIYF. The CDR3 DNA sequence: TGCGCCAGCAGCCAAGCGTCCAGGGGAGGTGGAAACACCATATATTTT.

The count of this clone is one. This rearrangement joins TRBV11-2 to TRBJ2-3; D uncertain. Trimming took off 0 bases at V and 7 bases at J, with 8 bases between the two ends. This CDR3 comprises 13 residues. Germline CDR1 SGHAT, CDR2 FQNNGV. The CDR3 nucleotides are TGTGCCAGCAGCTTAGATAAGGGAAATACGCAGTATTTT. Residues: CASSLDKGNTQYF. The entire variable domain, with the rest obtained from reference TRBV11-2 and TRBJ2-3, is as follows: EAGVAQSPRYKIIEKRQSVAFWCNPISGHATLYWYQQILGQGPKLLIQFQNNGVVDDSQLPKDRFSAERLKGVDSTLKIQPAKLEDSAVYLCASSLDKGNTQYFGPGTRLTVL.

The chain joins TRBV6-5 to TRBJ1-1, with 8 bases identical to TRBD1. Germline loops: CDR1 MNHEY, CDR2 SVGAGI. The trim removed 4 bases at V and 1 base at J, leaving 8 bases unmatched. CDR3 length equals 16 residues. CDR3 protein: CASSSRQGWANTEAFF. As DNA, the CDR3 is TGTGCCAGCAGTTCAAGACAGGGGTGGGCGAACACTGAAGCTTTCTTT.

CDR3 loop: CASSREDYGYTF. CDR3 nucleotide sequence: TGTGCCAGCAGCAGAGAAGACTATGGCTACACCTTC. The chain is built from TRBV3-1 (or the pseudogene TRBV3-2) and TRBJ1-2; the D is unclear. The V gene lost 5 bases and the J gene lost 3 bases, with 7 bases spanning the gap. Germline V gives CDR1 LGHDT, CDR2 YNNKEL (reference sequence). This CDR3 region has 12 residues.

The rearrangement joins TRBV4-1 to TRBJ2-1; maybe TRBD2 (6 bases). Germline CDR1 and CDR2: MGHRA and YSYEKL. The CDR3 runs to 14 residues. Trimming took 4 bases from V and 5 from J, leaving 12 bases between them. This chain's CDR3 is CASSPMGGNNEQFF. The CDR3 DNA follows: TGCGCCAGCAGCCCCATGGGAGGAAACAATGAGCAGTTCTTC.

The chain has TRBV27 and TRBJ1-5; D is possibly TRBD1 (5 bases). This CDR3 spans 14 amino acids. The ends were cut back, 4 bases at V and 0 bases at J, with 7 bases in the middle. Per germline, CDR1 MNHEY and CDR2 SMNVEV (reference sequence). Here the CDR3 reads CASSYRYSNQPQHF. The CDR3 coding sequence is TGTGCCAGCAGTTACAGGTATAGCAATCAGCCCCAGCATTTT.

The rearrangement joins TRBV5-1 to TRBJ2-1; D gene ambiguous. The V gene lost 3 bases and the J gene lost 5 bases, with 9 bases spanning the gap. The CDR3 loop spans 13 amino acids. Germline V lookup: CDR1 SGHRS, CDR2 YFSETQ. CDR3: CASSYRENNEQFF. DNA of the CDR3: TGCGCCAGCAGCTACAGAGAAAACAATGAGCAGTTCTTC.

The J gene is TRBJ1-1, the V gene TRBV9, with 7 bases matching TRBD1. The germline V gene has CDR1 SGDLS and CDR2 YYNGEE. Unmatched junction bases numbered 8, after V lost 6 bases and J lost 0 bases. There are 15 residues in the CDR3. The CDR3 coding sequence is TGTGCCAGCACCCTCACAGGGGCCTTGAACACTGAAGCTTTCTTT. Protein sequence: CASTLTGALNTEAFF. Based on the CDR3 plus reference TRBV9 and TRBJ1-1, the full variable domain is DSGVTQTPKHLITATGQRVTLRCSPRSGDLSVYWYQQSLDQGLQFLIQYYNGEERAKGNILERFSAQQFPDLHSELNLSSLELGDSALYFCASTLTGALNTEAFFGQGTRLTVV.

This chain uses TRBV6-5 with TRBJ1-1; a possible D gene is TRBD1 (5 bases). V lost 1 base and J lost 0, with 12 bases in between. This CDR3 has 16 residues. Germline CDR1 is MNHEY and CDR2 is SVGAGI. The CDR3, as DNA: TGTGCCAGCAGTTACTTTGAACGGGGGGTGAACACTGAAGCTTTCTTT. Translation gives CASSYFERGVNTEAFF.

J is TRBJ1-6 and V is TRBV7-8, with no clear D. V was cut by 3 bases and J by 10 bases, with 13 bases left in between. Germline V lookup: CDR1 SGHVS, CDR2 FQNEAQ. This CDR3 spans 14 amino acids. CDR3: CASSLGSEGSPLHF. The CDR3 DNA reads as TGTGCCAGCAGCTTGGGCTCAGAGGGATCACCCCTCCACTTT.

J is TRBJ1-1 and V is TRBV10-1; D gene unclear. This CDR3 region has 15 residues. Trimming took off 0 bases at V and 5 bases at J, with 13 bases between the two ends. Germline lookup yields CDR1 WNHNN and CDR2 SYGVQD (reference sequence). The CDR3 DNA follows: TGCGCCAGCAGTGAGTCGAGCCGGGGAGTAACTGAAGCTTTCTTT. Protein: CASSESSRGVTEAFF.

This chain links TRBV7-9 with TRBJ2-7; 10 nucleotides line up with TRBD1. Germline V gives CDR1 SEHNR, CDR2 FQNEAQ (reference sequence). After removal of 6 bases from V and 7 bases from J, the junction contained 9 bases not matched to a gene. The CDR3 extends over 14 amino acids. The CDR3 region has the DNA TGTGCCAGCAGTGACAGGGGGCAAGTGGGGGAGCAGTACTTC. The encoded protein is CASSDRGQVGEQYF.

This clone has just a few counts. This CDR3 is also generated by other DNA sequences in the sample. This chain connects TRBV29-1 to TRBJ1-3; D gene unclear. Germline V lookup: CDR1 SQVTM, CDR2 ANQGSEA. The V and J ends lost 7 bases and 3 bases respectively, with 4 bases between them. The CDR3 has 10 residues. The CDR3 loop reads CSAVGNTIYF. The CDR3 nucleotides are TGCAGCGCGGTTGGAAACACCATATATTTT.

The chain employs TRBV7-2 and TRBJ1-6, with TRBD1 as a possible D gene (6 bases). The CDR3 covers 15 residues. V dropped 0 bases and J dropped 10 bases, with 13 bases sitting between them. Per the germline V gene, CDR1 is SGHTA and CDR2 is FQGNSA. DNA of the CDR3: TGTGCCAGCAGCTTAGCGAGGGGGGTGGGCTCACCCCTCCACTTT. Amino acid sequence: CASSLARGVGSPLHF.

The chain uses TRBV12-3 or TRBV12-4 and TRBJ1-5, with 7 bases that match TRBD1. CDR3 length equals 13 residues. With 7 bases clipped from V and 5 bases from J, the junction kept 5 bases outside the gene matches. The CDR3 DNA reads as TGTGCCAGCACTGGGACAGCAGATCAGCCCCAGCATTTT. This encodes CASTGTADQPQHF.

The J gene is TRBJ2-2, the V gene TRBV4-1, with 7 bases fitting TRBD1. After removal of 1 base from V and 5 bases from J, the junction contained 10 bases not matched to a gene. The V gene's germline CDR1 is MGHRA and CDR2 YSYEKL. CDR3 length: 17 amino acids. Here the CDR3 reads CASSQGIKGANTGELFF. The CDR3 nucleotides are TGCGCCAGCAGCCAAGGCATCAAGGGGGCTAATACCGGGGAGCTGTTTTTT.

J is TRBJ2-7 and V is TRBV9; D unclear. The germline gives CDR1 SGDLS, CDR2 YYNGEE. The CDR3 totals 13 residues. V lost 0 bases, J lost 1 base, and 5 bases lay in between. For the CDR3, the DNA is TGTGCCAGCAGCGTAGGGCCATCCTACGAGCAGTACTTC. Its protein product is CASSVGPSYEQYF.

This chain uses TRBV28 with TRBJ1-1; D is perhaps TRBD1 (6 bases). Germline CDR1 and CDR2: MDHEN and SYDVKM. Trimming took 7 bases from V and 8 from J, leaving 17 bases between them. This CDR3 is 13 amino acids long. Written as DNA, the CDR3 is TGTGCCAGCACCACAGGGCCAAAAAAGGAAGCTTTCTTT. This codes for CASTTGPKKEAFF.

This clone was seen once. This rearrangement joins TRBV6-5 to TRBJ2-7; perhaps TRBD2 as D (6 bases). Trimming removed 11 bases from V and 2 bases from J, with 16 bases in between. CDR1 is MNHEY and CDR2 is SVGAGI in the germline V gene. This CDR3 spans 13 amino acids. Here the CDR3 DNA reads TGTGCCTACAGACGGGGACTGACCTACGAGCAGTACTTC. Its protein product is CAYRRGLTYEQYF.

This chain connects TRBV19 to TRBJ1-1; D is undetermined. With 3 bases removed from V and 1 base from J, the gap between germline ends came to 6 bases. The CDR3 contains 13 residues. The V gene's germline CDR1 is LNHDA and CDR2 SQIVND (reference sequence). DNA for the CDR3: TGTGCCAGTAGTATCTCCGGGAACACTGAAGCTTTCTTT. Translated: CASSISGNTEAFF.

J is TRBJ1-1 and V is TRBV7-2, with D unresolved. The germline CDR1 and CDR2 sequences are SGHTA and FQGNSA. Between the trimmed V and J ends, which lost 3 bases and 4 bases, there was a span of 6 bases. The CDR3 has 12 amino acids. This CDR3 is CASSLMGTEAFF. CDR3 nucleotide sequence: TGTGCCAGCAGCTTGATGGGCACTGAAGCTTTCTTT.

This clone has just a few counts. The rearrangement joins TRBV6-1 to TRBJ2-5; perhaps TRBD1 as D (7 bases). With 0 bases removed from V and 6 bases from J, the gap between germline ends came to 17 bases. In germline, CDR1 is MNHNS, CDR2 SASEGT. This CDR3 contains 16 residues. CDR3 in DNA: TGTGCCAGCAGTGAAGCGCTAGGAGGGGGCGGGCAGACCCAGTACTTC. Encoded protein: CASSEALGGGGQTQYF.

This chain joins TRBV7-2 and TRBJ2-7; D possibly uses TRBD1 or TRBD2 (5 bases each). CDR3 length equals 15 residues. Trimming shortened V by 5 bases and J by 4 bases, and 18 bases separated the two germline ends. Per germline, CDR1 SGHTA and CDR2 FQGNSA. CDR3 sequence (DNA): TGTGCCAGCAGCGAACTCCCGGGACGGGGTTACGAGCAGTACTTC. Its translation: CASSELPGRGYEQYF.